This T cell receptor (beta chain) was observed in a study of T cells after yellow fever vaccination. The study's findings and limits: Post-booster samples contained most primary-vaccination clones (approximately 95% CD4, about 85% CD8).

A 5'RACE template-switching step, the method used to make TCR cDNA, added a universal primer site and UMIs. TCRdb redid the calling of the 5' RACE reads with MiXCR, one entry per CDR3 protein. The table has 80,000 to 100,000 distinct CDR3 sequences, roughly 8.2% seen once. This clonotype appeared a few times. The CDR3 spans 13 residues. V gave up 5 bases and J gave up 7 bases; unmatched junction bases: 6. Germline V gene data show CDR1 as LNHDA and CDR2 as SQIVND (reference sequence). This specimen consisted of CD8+ T cells not binding an NS4B(214-222) dextramer, sorted from PBMCs, obtained around 15 days after the first yellow fever vaccination. The sequence was obtained from a man aged 18 to 35 who received the YFV17D yellow fever vaccine. This chain uses TRBV19 with TRBJ1-1, with TRBD1 matching over 8 bases. The CDR3 nucleotides are TGTGCCAGTAGTTACGCAGGGGGCTTTGAAGCTTTCTTT. Its translation: CASSYAGGFEAFF.